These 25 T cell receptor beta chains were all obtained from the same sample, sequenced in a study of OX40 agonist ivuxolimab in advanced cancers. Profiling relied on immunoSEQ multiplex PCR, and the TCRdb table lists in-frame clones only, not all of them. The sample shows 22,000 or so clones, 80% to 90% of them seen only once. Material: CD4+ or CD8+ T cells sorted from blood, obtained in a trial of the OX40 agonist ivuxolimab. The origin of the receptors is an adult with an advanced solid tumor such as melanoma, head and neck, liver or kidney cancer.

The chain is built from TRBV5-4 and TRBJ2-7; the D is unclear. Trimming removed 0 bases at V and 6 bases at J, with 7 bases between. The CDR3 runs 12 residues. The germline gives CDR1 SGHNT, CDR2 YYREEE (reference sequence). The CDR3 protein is CASSLEGSEQYF. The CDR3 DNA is TGTGCCAGCAGCTTGGAGGGCAGCGAGCAGTACTTC.

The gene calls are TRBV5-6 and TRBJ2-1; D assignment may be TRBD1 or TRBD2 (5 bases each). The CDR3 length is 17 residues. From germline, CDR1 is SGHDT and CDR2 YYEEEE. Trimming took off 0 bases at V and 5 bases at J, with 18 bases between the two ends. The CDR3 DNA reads TGTGCCAGCAGCTTGGCCTTGGGGGAGATAGGACACAATGAGCAGTTCTTC. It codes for CASSLALGEIGHNEQFF.

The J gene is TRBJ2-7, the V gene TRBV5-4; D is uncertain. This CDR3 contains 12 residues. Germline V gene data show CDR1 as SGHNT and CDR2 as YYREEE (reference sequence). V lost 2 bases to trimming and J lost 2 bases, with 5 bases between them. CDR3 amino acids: CASSFNTYEQYF. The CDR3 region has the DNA TGTGCCAGCAGCTTCAACACCTACGAGCAGTACTTC.

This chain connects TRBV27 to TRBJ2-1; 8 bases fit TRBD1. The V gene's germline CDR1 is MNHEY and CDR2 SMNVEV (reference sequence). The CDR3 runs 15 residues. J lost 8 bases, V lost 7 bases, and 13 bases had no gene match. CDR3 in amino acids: CASTNPRTGSHEQFF. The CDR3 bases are TGTGCCAGCACCAATCCCCGGACAGGGTCGCATGAGCAGTTCTTC.

The CDR3 DNA is TGTGCCAGTAGTGATCTAGCGGGAGGCGCAGATACGCAGTATTTT. It is translated as CASSDLAGGADTQYF. The chain is built from TRBV19 and TRBJ2-3, with 11 bases matching TRBD2. Looked up from germline, CDR1 is LNHDA and CDR2 is SQIVND (reference sequence). With 5 bases clipped from V and 4 bases from J, the junction kept 5 bases outside the gene matches. The CDR3 sequence is 15 residues long.

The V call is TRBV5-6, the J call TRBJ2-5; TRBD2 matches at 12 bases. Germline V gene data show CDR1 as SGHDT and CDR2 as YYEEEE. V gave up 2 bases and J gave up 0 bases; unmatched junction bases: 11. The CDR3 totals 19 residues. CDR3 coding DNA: TGTGCCAGCAGCTTCCCAGGGACTAGCGGGTCCTGGTACCAAGAGACCCAGTACTTC. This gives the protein CASSFPGTSGSWYQETQYF.

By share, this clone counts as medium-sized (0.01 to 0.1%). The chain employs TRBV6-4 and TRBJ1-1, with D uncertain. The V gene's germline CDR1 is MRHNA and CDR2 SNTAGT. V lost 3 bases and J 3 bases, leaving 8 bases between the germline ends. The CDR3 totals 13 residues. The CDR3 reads CASSEFEHTEAFF. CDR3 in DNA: TGTGCCAGCAGTGAATTCGAGCACACTGAAGCTTTCTTT.

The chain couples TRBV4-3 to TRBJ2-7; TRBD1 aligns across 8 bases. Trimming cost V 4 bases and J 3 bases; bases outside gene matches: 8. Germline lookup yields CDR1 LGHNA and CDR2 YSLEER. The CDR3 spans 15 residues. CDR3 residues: CASSLASGTGYEQYF. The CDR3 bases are TGCGCCAGCAGCCTCGCTTCCGGGACAGGCTACGAGCAGTACTTC.

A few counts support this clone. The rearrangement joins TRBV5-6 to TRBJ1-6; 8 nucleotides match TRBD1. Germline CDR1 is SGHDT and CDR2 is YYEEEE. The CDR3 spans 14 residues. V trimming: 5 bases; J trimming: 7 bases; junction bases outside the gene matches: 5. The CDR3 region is CASSLDRENSPLHF. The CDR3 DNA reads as TGTGCCAGCAGTCTGGACAGGGAGAATTCACCCCTCCACTTT.

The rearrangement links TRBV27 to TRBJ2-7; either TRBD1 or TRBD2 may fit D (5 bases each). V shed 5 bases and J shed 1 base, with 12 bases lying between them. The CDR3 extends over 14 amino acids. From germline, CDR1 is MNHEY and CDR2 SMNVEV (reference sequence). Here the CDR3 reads CASSIRGVSYEQYF. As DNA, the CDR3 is TGTGCCAGCAGTATTAGAGGGGTTTCCTACGAGCAGTACTTC.

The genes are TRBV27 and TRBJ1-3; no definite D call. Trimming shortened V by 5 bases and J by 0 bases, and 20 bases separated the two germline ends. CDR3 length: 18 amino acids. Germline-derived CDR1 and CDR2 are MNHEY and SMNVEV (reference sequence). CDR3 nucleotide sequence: TGTGCCAGCAGTCCTAACAATCCCCGTCGAGCCTCTGGAAACACCATATATTTT. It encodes CASSPNNPRRASGNTIYF.

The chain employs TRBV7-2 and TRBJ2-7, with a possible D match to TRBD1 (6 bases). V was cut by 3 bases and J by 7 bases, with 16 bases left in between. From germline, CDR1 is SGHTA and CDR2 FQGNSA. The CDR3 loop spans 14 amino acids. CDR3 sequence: CASSLGVGAWEQYF. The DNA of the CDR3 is TGTGCCAGCAGCTTGGGGGTGGGGGCCTGGGAGCAGTACTTC.

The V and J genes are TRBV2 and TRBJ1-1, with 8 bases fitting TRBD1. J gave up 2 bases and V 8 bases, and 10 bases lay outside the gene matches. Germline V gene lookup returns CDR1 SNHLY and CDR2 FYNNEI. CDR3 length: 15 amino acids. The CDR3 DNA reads TGTGCCAGCTCCACCGCAGGGGGCGGCAACACTGAAGCTTTCTTT. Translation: CASSTAGGGNTEAFF.

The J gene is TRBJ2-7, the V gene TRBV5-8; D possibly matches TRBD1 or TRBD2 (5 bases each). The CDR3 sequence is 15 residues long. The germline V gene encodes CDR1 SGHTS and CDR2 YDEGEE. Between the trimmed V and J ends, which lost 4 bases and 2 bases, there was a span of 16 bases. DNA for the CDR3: TGTGCCAGCAGCCCTCCGGGACCGGCCCCCTACGAGCAGTACTTC. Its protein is CASSPPGPAPYEQYF.

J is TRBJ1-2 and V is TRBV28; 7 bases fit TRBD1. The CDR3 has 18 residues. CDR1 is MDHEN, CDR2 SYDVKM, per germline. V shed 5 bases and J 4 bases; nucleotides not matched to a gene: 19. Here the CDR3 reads CASSDTARRDRVAYGYTF. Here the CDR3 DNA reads TGTGCCAGCAGTGATACCGCTCGGCGAGACAGGGTGGCCTATGGCTACACCTTC.

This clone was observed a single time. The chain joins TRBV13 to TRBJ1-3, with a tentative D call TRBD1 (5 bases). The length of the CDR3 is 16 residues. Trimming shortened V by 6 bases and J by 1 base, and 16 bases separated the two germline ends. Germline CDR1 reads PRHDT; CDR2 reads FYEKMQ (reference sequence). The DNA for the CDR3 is TGTGCCAGCAGTTTTACCAACGGGGGATCTGGAAACACCATATATTTT. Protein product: CASSFTNGGSGNTIYF.

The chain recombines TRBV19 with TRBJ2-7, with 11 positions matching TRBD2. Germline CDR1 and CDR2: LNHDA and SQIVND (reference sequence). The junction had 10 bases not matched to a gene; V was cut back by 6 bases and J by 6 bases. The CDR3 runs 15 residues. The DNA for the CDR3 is TGTGCCAGTAGCCCTGGGCTCGGACTAGCGGGCGAGCAGTACTTC. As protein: CASSPGLGLAGEQYF.

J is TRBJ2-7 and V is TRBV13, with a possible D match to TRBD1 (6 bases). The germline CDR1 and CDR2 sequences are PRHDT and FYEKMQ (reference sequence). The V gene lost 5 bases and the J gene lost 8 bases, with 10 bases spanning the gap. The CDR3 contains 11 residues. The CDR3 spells CASSQDRKQYF. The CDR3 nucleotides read TGTGCCAGCAGCCAAGACAGGAAGCAGTACTTC.

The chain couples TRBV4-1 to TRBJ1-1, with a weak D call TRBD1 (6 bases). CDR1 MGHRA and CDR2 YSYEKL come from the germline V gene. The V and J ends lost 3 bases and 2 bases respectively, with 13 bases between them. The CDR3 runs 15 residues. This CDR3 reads CASSQGAGVNTEAFF. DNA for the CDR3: TGCGCCAGCAGCCAGGGGGCAGGGGTAAACACTGAAGCTTTCTTT.

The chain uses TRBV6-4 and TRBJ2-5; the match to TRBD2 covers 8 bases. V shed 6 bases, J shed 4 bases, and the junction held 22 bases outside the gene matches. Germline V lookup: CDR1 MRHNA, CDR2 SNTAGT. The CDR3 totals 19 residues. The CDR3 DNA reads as TGTGCCAGCAGGACGGGAGGGGCTAGCGGATTAAGGAGGGGAGAGACCCAGTACTTC. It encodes CASRTGGASGLRRGETQYF.

As DNA, the CDR3 is TGTGCCAGCAGCTCCGCGACAGATATCACCGGGGAGCTGTTTTTT. It codes for CASSSATDITGELFF. The chain is built from TRBV7-9 and TRBJ2-2; possibly TRBD1 for D (5 bases). Germline values: CDR1 SEHNR, CDR2 FQNEAQ (reference sequence). CDR3 size: 15 residues. Trimming stripped 4 bases from V and 4 bases from J, with 13 bases between.

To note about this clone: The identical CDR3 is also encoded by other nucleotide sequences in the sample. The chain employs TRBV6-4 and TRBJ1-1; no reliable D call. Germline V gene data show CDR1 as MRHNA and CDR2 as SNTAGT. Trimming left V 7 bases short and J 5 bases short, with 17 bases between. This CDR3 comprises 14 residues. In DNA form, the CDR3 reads TGTGCCAGCACAAAAGACACGGAGAATACTGAAGCTTTCTTT. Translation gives CASTKDTENTEAFF.

For the CDR3, the DNA is TGTGCCAGCAGCTTAGGGACAGGGGGCTACGAGCAGTACTTC. Amino acids: CASSLGTGGYEQYF. The chain couples TRBV11-2 to TRBJ2-7; 10 nucleotides match TRBD1. CDR1 is SGHAT and CDR2 is FQNNGV in the germline V gene. The CDR3 has 14 amino acids. The V and J ends lost 1 base and 3 bases, in that order; junction bases with no gene match: 0.

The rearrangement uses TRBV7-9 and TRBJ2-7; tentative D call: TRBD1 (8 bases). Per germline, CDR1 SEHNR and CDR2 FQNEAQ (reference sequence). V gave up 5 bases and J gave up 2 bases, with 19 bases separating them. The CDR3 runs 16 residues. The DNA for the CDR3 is TGTGCCAGCAGCCCTCCGAGCGGGACAGGAGCCTACGAGCAGTACTTC. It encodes CASSPPSGTGAYEQYF.

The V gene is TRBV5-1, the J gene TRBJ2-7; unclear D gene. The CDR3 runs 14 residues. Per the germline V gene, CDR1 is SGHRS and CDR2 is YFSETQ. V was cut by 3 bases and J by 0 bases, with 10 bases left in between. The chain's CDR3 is CASSSTGPSYEQYF. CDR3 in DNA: TGCGCCAGCAGCTCTACCGGGCCCTCCTACGAGCAGTACTTC.